The 32 T cell receptor beta chains given below trace back to one sample, sequenced in a study of CD8+ T cells in alopecia areata. Sample treatment: oral pan-JAK inhibitor, 5-10 mg twice daily. Following RNA extraction, reverse transcription yielded cDNA that acted as the sequencing template. The data were produced by immunoSEQ multiplex PCR, yet TCRdb's version contains in-frame clones alone and is incomplete. The sample lists around 110,000 clones, around 50% occurring once. The sample here was CD8+ T cells sorted from blood, taken at week 24, from a patient treated with tofacitinib. The receptor source for this set is a human donor with alopecia areata.

The V and J genes are TRBV27 and TRBJ2-3; 7 nucleotides match TRBD1. This CDR3 is 12 amino acids long. J was trimmed by 2 bases and V by 10 bases; bases with no gene match: 3. Germline-derived CDR1 and CDR2 are MNHEY and SMNVEV (reference sequence). The CDR3 here is CATGGYTDTQYF. The CDR3, as DNA: TGTGCCACAGGGGGATACACAGATACGCAGTATTTT.

The rearrangement links TRBV23-1 to TRBJ1-2; no clear D gene. TRBV23-1 is given ORF status, its function remaining uncertain. The ends were cut back, 7 bases at V and 4 bases at J, with 13 bases in the middle. The CDR3 runs 13 residues. In DNA, the CDR3 is TGCGCCAGCAAAAACCCGGGCTGCTATGGCTACACCTTC. This translates into CASKNPGCYGYTF.

V gene TRBV4-3 combines with J gene TRBJ1-6; tentative D call: TRBD1 (6 bases). The germline gives CDR1 LGHNA, CDR2 YSLEER. CDR3 length: 13 residues. V lost 4 bases and J 8 bases, leaving 9 bases between the germline ends. CDR3 amino acids: CASSRGRDSPLHF. The DNA for the CDR3 is TGCGCCAGCAGCCGGGGGCGCGATTCACCCCTCCACTTT.

The rearrangement uses TRBV19 and TRBJ2-1; D possibly corresponds to TRBD1 (6 bases). CDR3 length equals 13 residues. CDR1 is LNHDA, CDR2 SQIVND, per germline (reference sequence). The V and J ends lost 4 bases and 7 bases respectively, with 11 bases between them. CDR3 DNA sequence: TGTGCCAGTAGTACAGGGGTGGGGAATGAGCAGTTCTTC. Residues: CASSTGVGNEQFF.

The CDR3 nucleotides read TGCGCCAGCAGCCAATCGGGTCTTAGTGGAGATACGCAGTATTTT. Amino acids: CASSQSGLSGDTQYF. J is TRBJ2-3 and V is TRBV4-3; D not resolved. Trimming cost V 2 bases and J 5 bases, with 14 bases left between them. The CDR3 is made up of 15 amino acids. The germline V gene encodes CDR1 LGHNA and CDR2 YSLEER.

This clone was picked up a small number of times. The chain is built from TRBV27 and TRBJ2-5; 13 nucleotides line up with TRBD2. J gave up 6 bases and V 1 base, and 5 bases lay outside the gene matches. The germline V gene has CDR1 MNHEY and CDR2 SMNVEV (reference sequence). This CDR3 contains 16 residues. CDR3 protein: CASSLLGTSGVKTQYF. DNA of the CDR3: TGTGCCAGCAGTTTATTAGGGACTAGCGGGGTAAAGACCCAGTACTTC.

The chain employs TRBV6-4 and TRBJ2-1; TRBD2 matches 10 bases. With V trimmed by 0 bases and J by 4 bases, 0 bases remained unmatched. In germline, CDR1 is MRHNA, CDR2 SNTAGT. This CDR3 region has 15 residues. As DNA, the CDR3 is TGTGCCAGCAGTGACTCACTAGCGGGGTACAATGAGCAGTTCTTC. Protein: CASSDSLAGYNEQFF.

The J gene is TRBJ2-2, the V gene TRBV2, with D unclear. V shed 6 bases and J shed 1 base, with 9 bases lying between them. Germline CDR1 is SNHLY and CDR2 is FYNNEI. The CDR3 is made up of 14 amino acids. CDR3 region: CASSNTENTGELFF. CDR3 sequence (DNA): TGTGCCAGCAGCAATACAGAGAACACCGGGGAGCTGTTTTTT.

The chain uses TRBV30 and TRBJ1-5, with unresolved D. Germline V CDR1 and CDR2: GTSNPN, SVGIG (reference sequence). The V and J ends lost 3 bases and 10 bases respectively, with 16 bases between them. CDR3 length: 13 amino acids. The CDR3 region is CAWRAGGSGPQHF. The CDR3 nucleotides are TGTGCCTGGAGGGCGGGCGGCAGTGGACCCCAGCATTTT.

This clone was recorded a few times. The CDR3, as DNA: TGTGCCAGCAGCTCGGATGGGGGCTCCCTCCACTTT. Amino acid sequence: CASSSDGGSLHF. V is TRBV5-6 and J is TRBJ1-6, with D maybe TRBD1 (6 bases). V lost 3 bases, J lost 14 bases, and 12 bases lay in between. CDR3 length equals 12 residues. CDR1 SGHDT and CDR2 YYEEEE come from the germline V gene.

This clone was detected only a few times. The chain uses TRBV7-9 and TRBJ2-6; D is possibly TRBD2 (5 bases). Germline loops: CDR1 SEHNR, CDR2 FQNEAQ (reference sequence). V was pared by 5 bases and J by 0 bases, with 14 bases between. The CDR3 contains 17 residues. CDR3 in amino acids: CASSEGRGSSGANVLTF. The CDR3 nucleotides read TGTGCCAGCAGCGAAGGACGGGGTAGCTCTGGGGCCAACGTCCTGACTTTC.

This clone was seen many times. The chain joins TRBV9 to TRBJ2-1; TRBD2 matches 7 bases. CDR1 and CDR2 (germline): SGDLS, YYNGEE. Losses at the gene ends were 4 bases for V and 8 bases for J; bases not matched to a gene: 9. The CDR3 totals 14 residues. CDR3 protein: CASSLGLVVHEQFF. CDR3 coding DNA: TGTGCCAGCAGCCTCGGACTAGTAGTACATGAGCAGTTCTTC.

The gene calls are TRBV7-6 and TRBJ1-6, with 9 bases aligning to TRBD1. V trimming: 1 base; J trimming: 9 bases; junction bases outside the gene matches: 7. Germline CDR1 is SGHVS and CDR2 is FNYEAQ. The length of the CDR3 is 16 residues. CDR3 protein: CASSLGPGTGRSPLHF. The CDR3 DNA reads as TGTGCCAGCAGCTTAGGCCCCGGGACAGGGCGTTCACCCCTCCACTTT.

V is TRBV5-6 and J is TRBJ2-2, with a tentative D call TRBD2 (6 bases). This CDR3 is 17 amino acids long. Trimming stripped 4 bases from V and 3 bases from J, with 19 bases between. Germline V gene data show CDR1 as SGHDT and CDR2 as YYEEEE. The CDR3 DNA follows: TGTGCCAGCAGCCACCCACCCGGGAGTGAGGACACCGGGGAGCTGTTTTTT. Translating it yields CASSHPPGSEDTGELFF.

The chain combines TRBV6-5 with TRBJ1-6; D call uncertain. V lost 6 bases and J 6 bases, leaving 3 bases between the germline ends. This CDR3 has 11 amino acids. CDR1 and CDR2 from the germline V gene are MNHEY and SVGAGI. CDR3 sequence reads: CASSSNSPLHF. DNA of the CDR3: TGTGCCAGCAGCAGTAATTCACCCCTCCACTTT.

V and J are TRBV13 and TRBJ2-6; 7 nucleotides match TRBD2. The CDR3 spans 16 residues. Germline trimming cut 0 bases from V and 4 bases from J; bases unmatched to any gene: 3. Germline V gene sequence: CDR1 PRHDT, CDR2 FYEKMQ (reference sequence). CDR3 sequence (DNA): TGTGCCAGCAGCTTAGGAGCGGGGCGAGGGGCCAACGTCCTGACTTTC. It encodes CASSLGAGRGANVLTF.

The chain has TRBV2 and TRBJ2-3, with D possibly TRBD2 on 6 matching bases. From germline, CDR1 is SNHLY and CDR2 FYNNEI. V lost 4 bases and J lost 2, with 13 bases in between. This CDR3 has 15 amino acids. CDR3 nucleotides: TGTGCCAGCAGTGGAGCTAGCGAATACACAGATACGCAGTATTTT. As protein: CASSGASEYTDTQYF.

Notes on this clone: Just one base apart from a much larger clone, this may be a read error. V usage is TRBV2 and J usage is TRBJ2-3; 10 bases align to TRBD1. Trimming took 5 bases from V and 4 from J; bases not matched to a gene: 6. This CDR3 has 15 amino acids. Germline V CDR1 and CDR2: SNHLY, FYNNEI. The DNA for the CDR3 is TGTGCCAGCAGTTACTCCGGGACAGGGGCAGATACGCAGTATTTT. This translates into CASSYSGTGADTQYF.

The V call is TRBV6-6, the J call TRBJ1-4; tentative D call: TRBD1 (5 bases). The CDR3 spans 13 residues. CDR1 and CDR2 from the germline V gene are MNHNY and SVGAGI (reference sequence). V was trimmed by 7 bases and J by 8 bases, leaving 14 bases between them. The CDR3 loop is CASIGDWGEKLFF. CDR3 DNA: TGTGCCAGCATTGGAGATTGGGGGGAAAAACTGTTTTTT.

V and J are TRBV7-9 and TRBJ1-6; perhaps TRBD1 as D (6 bases). The CDR3 extends over 14 amino acids. The germline V gene has CDR1 SEHNR and CDR2 FQNEAQ (reference sequence). V dropped 5 bases and J dropped 7 bases, with 12 bases sitting between them. Written as DNA, the CDR3 is TGTGCCAGCAGCGTCGGACAGACAAATTCACCCCTCCACTTT. This sequence encodes CASSVGQTNSPLHF.

The rearrangement uses TRBV6-5 and TRBJ1-5; 7 bases line up with TRBD1. The CDR3 loop spans 16 amino acids. V shed 2 bases, J shed 0 bases, and the junction held 4 bases outside the gene matches. CDR1 is MNHEY, CDR2 SVGAGI, per germline. CDR3 sequence reads: CASSYGNRGSNQPQHF. CDR3 DNA sequence: TGTGCCAGCAGTTACGGGAACAGGGGTAGCAATCAGCCCCAGCATTTT.

The table lists this clone with a few counts. This chain connects TRBV5-6 to TRBJ2-7, with TRBD1 matching over 8 bases. CDR1 and CDR2 (germline): SGHDT, YYEEEE. The CDR3 sequence is 15 residues long. With V trimmed by 4 bases and J by 4 bases, 10 bases remained unmatched. DNA for the CDR3: TGTGCCAGCAGCCTGACCGGGACAGGAGATTACGAGCAGTACTTC. Translation: CASSLTGTGDYEQYF.

In its sample, this clone was seen once. The J gene is TRBJ1-5, the V gene TRBV4-3, with 7 nucleotides matching TRBD1. Germline V CDR1 and CDR2: LGHNA, YSLEER. J was trimmed by 0 bases and V by 0 bases; bases with no gene match: 11. CDR3 length: 19 amino acids. The CDR3: CASSQDNDSEGASNQPQHF. CDR3 in DNA: TGCGCCAGCAGCCAAGATAACGACTCCGAGGGGGCTAGCAATCAGCCCCAGCATTTT.

DNA of the CDR3: TGTGCCAGCAGTGAAGACCCTAGCGGGGGGTTCGAGTACTTC. It yields the protein CASSEDPSGGFEYF. This chain links TRBV2 with TRBJ2-7, with 11 bases lining up with TRBD2. Germline trimming cut 1 base from V and 11 bases from J; bases unmatched to any gene: 7. This CDR3 is built from 14 residues. Germline V gives CDR1 SNHLY, CDR2 FYNNEI.

The chain has TRBV11-2 and TRBJ2-3; D remains ambiguous. CDR1 SGHAT and CDR2 FQNNGV come from the germline V gene. This CDR3 comprises 15 residues. The V and J ends lost 1 base and 0 bases respectively, with 8 bases between them. The CDR3 bases are TGTGCCAGCAGCTTAGTGTCGGCGAGCACAGATACGCAGTATTTT. Translation gives CASSLVSASTDTQYF.

The chain joins TRBV2 to TRBJ2-7; 9 bases agree with TRBD1. Per germline, CDR1 SNHLY and CDR2 FYNNEI. The J segment lost 3 bases and the V segment lost 6 bases, leaving 3 bases of the junction unmatched. CDR3 length: 13 residues. The CDR3 coding sequence is TGTGCCAGCAGAGGACAGGGGTTCTACGAGCAGTACTTC. Residues: CASRGQGFYEQYF.

This clone has just one count. The chain employs TRBV5-6 and TRBJ2-1, with TRBD2 identical over 7 bases. This CDR3 has 15 amino acids. The germline gives CDR1 SGHDT, CDR2 YYEEEE. The ends lost 0 bases at V and 5 bases at J; junction bases unmatched: 5. The CDR3 protein is CASSLDVGGDNEQFF. The CDR3 nucleotides read TGTGCCAGCAGCTTGGATGTGGGAGGGGACAATGAGCAGTTCTTC.

The chain uses TRBV4-2 and TRBJ2-3; D possibly uses TRBD1 or TRBD2 (6 bases each). This CDR3 has 18 residues. Germline loops: CDR1 LGHNA, CDR2 YNFKEQ. V was pared by 1 base and J by 2 bases, with 19 bases between. Here the CDR3 reads CASSQGWGATGTTDTQYF. The CDR3 region has the DNA TGTGCCAGCAGCCAAGGGTGGGGGGCCACTGGAACCACAGATACGCAGTATTTT.

The chain carries TRBV13 and TRBJ2-1; 8 nucleotides align to TRBD2. The germline CDR1 and CDR2 sequences are PRHDT and FYEKMQ (reference sequence). The CDR3 sequence is 17 residues long. V lost 4 bases to trimming and J lost 0 bases; unmatched junction nucleotides: 8. The CDR3 DNA reads as TGTGCCAGCAGCTCGGTAGCGGGGCCGAGCTCCTACAATGAGCAGTTCTTC. Translating gives CASSSVAGPSSYNEQFF. Variable domain in full (rest from reference TRBV13 and TRBJ2-1): AAGVIQSPRHLIKEKRETATLKCYPIPRHDTVYWYQQGPGQDPQFLISFYEKMQSDKGSIPDRFSAQQFSDYHSELNMSSLELGDSALYFCASSSVAGPSSYNEQFFGPGTRLTVL.

This chain connects TRBV5-1 to TRBJ1-1; D not resolved. The germline V gene encodes CDR1 SGHRS and CDR2 YFSETQ. V lost 0 bases and J 1 base, leaving 10 bases between the germline ends. The CDR3 is made up of 15 amino acids. CDR3 loop: CASSLAAAQNTEAFF. The CDR3 coding sequence is TGCGCCAGCAGCTTGGCTGCCGCCCAGAACACTGAAGCTTTCTTT.

The chain has TRBV7-9 and TRBJ2-7; no clear D. Germline V lookup: CDR1 SEHNR, CDR2 FQNEAQ (reference sequence). Trimming removed 0 bases from V and 6 bases from J, with 12 bases in between. The CDR3 length is 14 residues. The CDR3 region has the DNA TGTGCCAGCAGCTTAGCGAGGAAAGGATTCGAGCAGTACTTC. It is translated as CASSLARKGFEQYF.

The count of this clone is one. The chain is built from TRBV5-1 and TRBJ1-1; no clear D. This CDR3 region has 16 residues. With 0 bases removed from V and 0 bases from J, the gap between germline ends came to 12 bases. CDR1 SGHRS and CDR2 YFSETQ come from the germline V gene. CDR3 nucleotide sequence: TGCGCCAGCAGCTTGGTGGGGATCCCGGTGAACACTGAAGCTTTCTTT. This gives the protein CASSLVGIPVNTEAFF.